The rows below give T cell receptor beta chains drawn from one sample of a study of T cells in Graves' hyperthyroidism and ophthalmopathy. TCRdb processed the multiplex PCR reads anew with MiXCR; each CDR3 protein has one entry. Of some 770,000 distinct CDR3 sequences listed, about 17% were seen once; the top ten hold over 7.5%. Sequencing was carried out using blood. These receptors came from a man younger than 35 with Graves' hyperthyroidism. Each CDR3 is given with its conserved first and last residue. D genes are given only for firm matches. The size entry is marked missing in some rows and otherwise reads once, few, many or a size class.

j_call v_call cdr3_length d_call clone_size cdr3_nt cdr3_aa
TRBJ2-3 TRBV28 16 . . TGTGCCAGCAGCTTAGTTGGTGGCGGCCTGGGGGATACGCAGTATTTT CASSLVGGGLGDTQYF
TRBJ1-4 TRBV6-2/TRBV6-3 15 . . TGTGCCAGCAGTTACGCCCAGGGGACGAGGGAAAAACTGTTTTTT CASSYAQGTREKLFF
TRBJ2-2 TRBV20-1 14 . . TGCAGTGCTAGAGATCTGCTGCGGACCGGGGAGCTGTTTTTT CSARDLLRTGELFF
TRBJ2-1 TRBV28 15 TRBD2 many TGTGCCAGCAGTCCCCCGGGACTAGCGGGTCGTGAGCAGTTCTTC CASSPPGLAGREQFF
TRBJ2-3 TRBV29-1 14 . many TGCAGCGTTGGATTGGGCAGCCGCGGGGATACGCAGTATTTT CSVGLGSRGDTQYF
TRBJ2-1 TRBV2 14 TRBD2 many TGTGCCAGCAGTCCGACTAGCTATTACAATGAGCAGTTCTTC CASSPTSYYNEQFF
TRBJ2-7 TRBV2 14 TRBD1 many TGTGCCAGCGAACCGGGACAGCTCACCTACGAGCAGTACTTC CASEPGQLTYEQYF
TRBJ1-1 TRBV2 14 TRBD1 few TGTGCCAGCAGGGGGAGGGGGCTAGGGACTGAAGCTTTCTTT CASRGRGLGTEAFF
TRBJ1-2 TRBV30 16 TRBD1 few TGTGCCTGGAGTGACCCGGACAGGGGGGTCGACTATGGCTACACCTTC CAWSDPDRGVDYGYTF
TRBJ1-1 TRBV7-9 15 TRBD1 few TGTGCCAGCAGGGGGGACGGGGACAGTCCCTTTGAAGCTTTCTTT CASRGDGDSPFEAFF
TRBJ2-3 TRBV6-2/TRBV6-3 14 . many TGTGCCAGCATCGAGGGCGGCGGCACAGATACGCAGTATTTT CASIEGGGTDTQYF
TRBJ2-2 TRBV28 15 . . TGTGCCAGCAGTTTGTGGACTACGAACACCGGGGAGCTGTTTTTT CASSLWTTNTGELFF
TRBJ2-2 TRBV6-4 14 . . TGTGCCAGCAGTGATCAGGGTAGCACCGGGGAGCTGTTTTTT CASSDQGSTGELFF
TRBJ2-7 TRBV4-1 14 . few TGCGCCAGCAGCCCGGGAAATCGGGCTGACGAGCAGTACTTC CASSPGNRADEQYF
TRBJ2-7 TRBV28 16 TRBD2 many TGTGCCAGCAGTTCTCTCGCCGGGGGGGTGCCCTACGAGCAGTACTTC CASSSLAGGVPYEQYF
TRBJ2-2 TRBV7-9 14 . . TGTGCCAGCAGCTTGACATTGGGCACCGGGGAGCTGTTTTTT CASSLTLGTGELFF
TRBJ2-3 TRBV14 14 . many TGTGCCAGCAGCCAAGCGGGTCTTACGCATACGCAGTATTTT CASSQAGLTHTQYF
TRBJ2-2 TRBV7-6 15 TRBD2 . TGTGCCAGCAGGGGACTAGCGGGCAGCACCGGGGAGCTGTTTTTT CASRGLAGSTGELFF
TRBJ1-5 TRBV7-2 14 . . TGTGCCAGCAGCTTAGCGAACGGGGCGCAGCCCCAGCATTTT CASSLANGAQPQHF
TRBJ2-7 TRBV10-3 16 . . TGTGCCATCAGTGAGTCGCTGTTTAAAGTCCCCTACGAGCAGTACTTC CAISESLFKVPYEQYF
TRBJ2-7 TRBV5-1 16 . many TGCGCCAGCAGCCCTGGTACGTCTCAGGGGTTCTACGAGCAGTACTTC CASSPGTSQGFYEQYF
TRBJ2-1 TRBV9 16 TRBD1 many TGTGCCAGCAGCGTACGGACAGGGGGCACCTACAATGAGCAGTTCTTC CASSVRTGGTYNEQFF
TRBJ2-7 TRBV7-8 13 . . TGTGCCAGCAGCTTAGGAAAAACCTACGAGCAGTACTTC CASSLGKTYEQYF
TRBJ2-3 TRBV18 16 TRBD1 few TGTGCCAGCTCACTGCAGACAGGGAAGCGCACAGATACGCAGTATTTT CASSLQTGKRTDTQYF
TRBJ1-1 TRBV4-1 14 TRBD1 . TGCGCCAGCAGCCGCCAACAGGGGATATCTGAAGCTTTCTTT CASSRQQGISEAFF
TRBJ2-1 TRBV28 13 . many TGTGCCAGCAGTATTAACCCGGCGACAGAGCAGTTCTTC CASSINPATEQFF
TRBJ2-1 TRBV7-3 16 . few TGTGCCAGCAGCTTATTTGGAGTAGCCGACACCAATGAGCAGTTCTTC CASSLFGVADTNEQFF
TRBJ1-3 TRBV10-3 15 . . TGTGCCATCAGTGACCACAAGAGCTCTGGAAACACCATATATTTT CAISDHKSSGNTIYF
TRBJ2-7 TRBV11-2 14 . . TGTGCCAGCAGCTTAGCTCCATTTCTCTCCGAGCAGTACTTC CASSLAPFLSEQYF
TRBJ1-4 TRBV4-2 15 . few TGTGCCAGCAGCCAGGGGGGGGCCTCGAATGAAAAACTGTTTTTT CASSQGGASNEKLFF
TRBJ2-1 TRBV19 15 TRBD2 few TGTGCCAGTAGTACAGTAAGCGGGATCTACAATGAGCAGTTCTTC CASSTVSGIYNEQFF
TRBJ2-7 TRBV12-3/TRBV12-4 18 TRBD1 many TGTGCCAGCAGCACAGGGGACGGCCGCTTTGAGAAGGGTTACGAGCAGTACTTC CASSTGDGRFEKGYEQYF
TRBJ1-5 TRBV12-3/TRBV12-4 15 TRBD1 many TGTGCCAGCAGTTTAGGACAGGGAGACAATCAGCCCCAGCATTTT CASSLGQGDNQPQHF
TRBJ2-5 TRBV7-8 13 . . TGTGCCAGCAGCTTAGTTCAGGGGCAGACCCAGTACTTC CASSLVQGQTQYF
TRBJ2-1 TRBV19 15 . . TGTGCCAGTAGTATTAGCGATTTCGGCCCGTCCTGGCAGTTCTTC CASSISDFGPSWQFF
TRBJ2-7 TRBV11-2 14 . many TGTGCCAGCAGCTTAGGCCGAGGGGGTTACGAGCAGTACTTC CASSLGRGGYEQYF
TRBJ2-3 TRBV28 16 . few TGTGCCAGCAGTTCGCGTTTAATCGACAGCACAGATACGCAGTATTTT CASSSRLIDSTDTQYF
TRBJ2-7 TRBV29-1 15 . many TGCAGCGTTGAAGATCAGGCTGACGGGCTCTACGAGCAGTACTTC CSVEDQADGLYEQYF
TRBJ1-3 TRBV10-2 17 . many TGCGCCAGCAGTCTCGGGACCATCTATTCCTCTGGAAACACCATATATTTT CASSLGTIYSSGNTIYF
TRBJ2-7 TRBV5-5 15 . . TGTGCCAGCGAAGGCTTGAGGCTCACCTCCTACGAGCAGTACTTC CASEGLRLTSYEQYF
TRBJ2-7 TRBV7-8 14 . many TGTGCCAGCAGCTTGAGGACTGAGTCCTACGAGCAGTACTTC CASSLRTESYEQYF
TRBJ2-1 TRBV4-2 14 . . TGTGCCAGCAGCCAAGGAGCTAGCGTCAATGAGCAGTTCTTC CASSQGASVNEQFF
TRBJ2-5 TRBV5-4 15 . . TGTGCCAGCAGCTTGGCCGGGTCGACCCAAGAGACCCAGTACTTC CASSLAGSTQETQYF
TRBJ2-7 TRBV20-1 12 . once TGCAGTGCCTCCGGGAGCCCCTACGAGCAGTACTTC CSASGSPYEQYF
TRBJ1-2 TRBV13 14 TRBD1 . TGTGCCAGCAGCTTATTACAGGGGAGCTATGGCTACACCTTC CASSLLQGSYGYTF
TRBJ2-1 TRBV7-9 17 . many TGTGCCAGCAGCTTAGCGCCTGGTGTAAGCTCCTACAATGAGCAGTTCTTC CASSLAPGVSSYNEQFF
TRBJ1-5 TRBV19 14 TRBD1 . TGTGCCAGTAGTCTTTGGACAGGGCCTCAGCCCCAGCATTTT CASSLWTGPQPQHF
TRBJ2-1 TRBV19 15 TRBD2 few TGTGCCAGTAGTTTGGGACTACCAGGAGACAATGAGCAGTTCTTC CASSLGLPGDNEQFF
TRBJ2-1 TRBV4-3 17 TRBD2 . TGCGCCAGCAGCCAAGAAAAGGGCGGGAGGAACAATTATGAGCAGTTCTTC CASSQEKGGRNNYEQFF
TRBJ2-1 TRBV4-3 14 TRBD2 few TGCGCCAGCAGCCAAGGGGACTACCACAATGAGCAGTTCTTC CASSQGDYHNEQFF